This T cell receptor (beta chain) appears in the sequencing data of a study of identical twins. Looked up from germline, CDR1 is SNHLY and CDR2 is FYNNEI. The CDR3 spans 14 residues. V was clipped by 8 bases and J by 3 bases, with 14 bases between them. This clonotype was picked up many times. Antigen unknown. TCRdb used MiXCR to reprocess the 5' RACE reads, holding one entry per CDR3 protein. The top ten hold more than 6.5% of the sample, which has about 150,000 distinct CDR3 sequences, under 4.5% seen once. Findings and caveats of the study: Alpha sequences that were out-of-frame and twin-shared showed an excess of low generation probability.

Sequencing input: memory T cells sorted from blood. This clonotype was sampled from a man between 18 and 29 years old in good health. The gene calls are TRBV2 and TRBJ2-1; D not certain. The CDR3 spells CASLPAMVYNEQFF. The CDR3 region has the DNA TGTGCCAGCCTACCCGCGATGGTCTACAATGAGCAGTTCTTC.